This TCR beta chain derives from a study of lymphopenia after photon versus proton radiotherapy. Losses at the gene ends were 1 base for V and 2 bases for J; bases not matched to a gene: 8. Germline V gene sequence: CDR1 SEHNR, CDR2 FQNEAQ (reference sequence). The CDR3 extends over 17 amino acids. Some clones are missing from TCRdb's copy, which holds only in-frame ones; the method was immunoSEQ multiplex PCR. Of 50,000 to 70,000 clones listed, about nine tenths are singletons. This clone was detected only a few times. This TCR was sampled from an elderly man with esophageal cancer. Specimen: peripheral blood, collected from a patient treated with proton-based radiotherapy. The chain is built from TRBV7-9 and TRBJ2-7, with TRBD2 matching over 10 bases. CDR3: CASSLGPSGRNAYEQYF. The DNA of the CDR3 is TGTGCCAGCAGCTTAGGGCCTAGCGGGAGAAATGCCTACGAGCAGTACTTC. The full variable domain, with the rest looked up from reference TRBV7-9 and TRBJ2-7, is DTGVSQNPRHKITKRGQNVTFRCDPISEHNRLYWYRQTLGQGPEFLTYFQNEAQLEKSRLLSDRFSAERPKGSFSTLEIQRTEQGDSAMYLCASSLGPSGRNAYEQYFGPGTRLTVT.